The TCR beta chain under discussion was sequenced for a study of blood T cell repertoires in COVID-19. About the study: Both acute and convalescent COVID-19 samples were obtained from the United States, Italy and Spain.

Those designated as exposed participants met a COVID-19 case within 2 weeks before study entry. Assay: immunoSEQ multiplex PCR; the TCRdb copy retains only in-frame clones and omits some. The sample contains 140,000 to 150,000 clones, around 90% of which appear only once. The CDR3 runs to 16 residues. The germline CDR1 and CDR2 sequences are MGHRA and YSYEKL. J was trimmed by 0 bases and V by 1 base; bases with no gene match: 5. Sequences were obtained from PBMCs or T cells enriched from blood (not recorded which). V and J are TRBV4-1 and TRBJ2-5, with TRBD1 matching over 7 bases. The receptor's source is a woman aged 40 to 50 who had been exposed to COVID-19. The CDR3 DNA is TGCGCCAGCAGCCAAGGGGGACAGTGGGACCAAGAGACCCAGTACTTC. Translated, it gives CASSQGGQWDQETQYF.